The clone carrying this T cell receptor beta chain was seen a few times. No antigen is known for it. The second PCR ran about 7 to 12 cycles with a sample-barcoded 5' primer and J-beta primers. All samples gave at least 3 million CDR3-containing paired-end reads. TCRdb re-called the 5' RACE reads through MiXCR, storing one row per CDR3 protein. This table holds 1,100,000 or so distinct CDR3 sequences, 35% to 50% found once. The sample belongs to a study of blood T cells in healthy people across ages. V dropped 7 bases and J dropped 4; count of bases not matched to a gene: 15. The CDR3 sequence is 16 residues long. Germline V gives CDR1 GTSNPN, CDR2 SVGIG (reference sequence). Study findings and constraints: Shifts in expanded clonotypes may have been confounded by donor CMV status, which was unknown. Diversity figures based on one million T cells were deemed too low.

Sample: blood. This rearrangement joins TRBV30 to TRBJ2-7, with 11 positions matching TRBD2. This receptor was identified in an older woman in good health. The CDR3: CASVGLAGHPPYEQYF. The CDR3 nucleotides are TGTGCCTCAGTAGGACTAGCGGGCCACCCGCCTTACGAGCAGTACTTC. The full variable domain, in which reference TRBV30 and TRBJ2-7 provide the parts outside the CDR3, is SQTIHQWPATLVQPVGSPLSLECTVEGTSNPNLYWYRQAAGRGLQLLFYSVGIGQISSEVPQNLSASRPQDRQFILSSKKLLLSDSGFYLCASVGLAGHPPYEQYFGPGTRLTVT.